The subject of this entry is one T cell receptor (beta chain). The data are from a study of shared clonotypes between healthy human individuals. CD45RO-negative cells were positively selected for CCR7, leaving out terminally differentiated effector memory CD45RA+ cells. Some clones are missing from TCRdb's copy, which holds only in-frame ones; the method was immunoSEQ multiplex PCR. This table holds just over 2,000,000 clones, about 95% found once. This CDR3 has 15 residues. Trimming at V came to 5 bases and at J to 0 bases, leaving 5 bases not matched to a gene. Germline CDR1 MDHEN, CDR2 SYDVKM. This sequence was found in a man aged 18 to 29 in good health. The sample consisted of naive CD8+ T cells sorted from blood. The chain joins TRBV28 to TRBJ1-1, with 8 bases aligning to TRBD1. CDR3 protein: CASSETTGVNTEAFF. The CDR3 nucleotides are TGTGCCAGCAGTGAAACGACAGGGGTGAACACTGAAGCTTTCTTT.